In this sample, the clone carrying this T cell receptor (beta chain) turned up many times. Its antigen is still unknown. TCRdb redid the calling of the 5' RACE reads with MiXCR, one entry per CDR3 protein. The table lists 200,000 to 250,000 distinct CDR3 sequences, approximately 10% of them singletons. The sample belongs to a study of T-cell memory formation after mild COVID-19. Overall study findings and caveats: Memory sampled before infection contained some responding clones, suggesting cross-reactive memory joined.

J lost 4 bases, V lost 0 bases, and 16 bases had no gene match. The CDR3 has 19 residues. Germline V gene data show CDR1 as LGHNA and CDR2 as YSLEER. The sample was PBMCs or a T cell subset sorted from them (not recorded which). This TCR was sampled from a man aged 18 to 30 who had mild COVID-19 (a few samples of this study predate the infection). Cell type and time point are not known. The V gene is TRBV4-3, the J gene TRBJ2-5; TRBD2 agrees at 8 bases. The CDR3 sequence is CASSQEVPVSNGGGETQYF. DNA of the CDR3: TGCGCCAGCAGCCAAGAGGTTCCGGTCTCCAACGGGGGGGGAGAGACCCAGTACTTC.